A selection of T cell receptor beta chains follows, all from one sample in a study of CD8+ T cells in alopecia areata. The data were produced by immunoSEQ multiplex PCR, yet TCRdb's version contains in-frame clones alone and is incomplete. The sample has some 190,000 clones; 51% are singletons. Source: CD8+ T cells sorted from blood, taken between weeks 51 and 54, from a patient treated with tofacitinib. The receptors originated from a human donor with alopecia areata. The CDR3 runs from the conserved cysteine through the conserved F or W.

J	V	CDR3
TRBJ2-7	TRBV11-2	CASSWGYTDYEQYF
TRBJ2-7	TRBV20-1	CTRADEQYF
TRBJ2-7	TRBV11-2	CASSSGLAETYEQYF
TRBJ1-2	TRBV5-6	CATGDRGIYGYTF
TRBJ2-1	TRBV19	CASTADSPYNEQFF
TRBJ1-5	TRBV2	CASKNRGNQPQHF
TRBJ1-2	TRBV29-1	CSVEGRAGPNYGYTF
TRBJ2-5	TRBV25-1	CASSEFGTSLQETQYF
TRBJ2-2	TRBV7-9	CASSFGPHLGELFF
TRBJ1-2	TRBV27	CASSLSSGYGYTF
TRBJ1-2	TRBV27	CASSSTDRGGGYTF
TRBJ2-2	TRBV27	CASSSGRGYTGELFF
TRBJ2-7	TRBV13	CASSSGTATYEQYF
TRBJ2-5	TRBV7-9	CASSYLRDLQETQYF
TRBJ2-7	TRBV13	CASSDSTGYSYEQYF
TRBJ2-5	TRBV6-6	CASSYSTSGGETQYF
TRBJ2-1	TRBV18	CASSTDRNNEQFF
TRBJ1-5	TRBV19	CASSAREFNQPQHF
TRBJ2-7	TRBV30	CAWSVLGFYEQYF
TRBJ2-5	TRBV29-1	CSVTDREETQYF
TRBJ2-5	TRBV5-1	CASSLAAGAETQYF
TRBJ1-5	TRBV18	CASSPDRGGQPQHF
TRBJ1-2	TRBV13	CASSSDRAFGYTF
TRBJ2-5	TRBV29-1	CSVEDTGGQETQYF
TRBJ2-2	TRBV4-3	CASSQDGGDTGELFF
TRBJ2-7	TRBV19	CASSPGTGRYEQYF
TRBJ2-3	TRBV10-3	CAISAASTDTQYF